Many counts were recorded for the clone carrying this T cell receptor beta chain. This sample was included in a study of T cells in Graves' hyperthyroidism and ophthalmopathy. As for the study in general: Staff took peripheral blood when the initial diagnosis was made, before any treatment began.

Graves' hyperthyroidism without ophthalmopathy progression within 18 months was termed stable. Amplification yielded TCR beta CDR3 regions, with RNA transcripts as the source. An initial round of RT-PCR targeting the TCR CDR3 relied on the HTBI primer set. TCRdb reanalysed the multiplex PCR reads using MiXCR and keeps one entry per CDR3 protein. The data contain about 420,000 distinct CDR3 sequences, about 13% of them singletons. This TCR was recovered from a woman between 18 and 29 years old with Graves' hyperthyroidism. The material sequenced was blood.

Written as DNA, the CDR3 is TGTGCCAGCAGTTTTGGGCAGGGGGCCTACAATGAGCAGTTCTTC. This sequence encodes CASSFGQGAYNEQFF. The chain couples TRBV28 to TRBJ2-1; 7 bases map to TRBD1. From germline, CDR1 is MDHEN and CDR2 SYDVKM. This CDR3 has 15 residues. J gave up 2 bases and V 3 bases, and 4 bases lay outside the gene matches.